What follows are 18 T cell receptor beta chains derived from one specimen sequenced in a study of blood T cell repertoires in COVID-19. Method: immunoSEQ multiplex PCR; TCRdb's copy keeps in-frame clones and lacks some. Seen here are about 210,000 clones, roughly 78% observed once, and the top ten hold approximately 12%. Specimen: peripheral blood. The receptor source for this set is a woman in her 40s with acute or convalescent COVID-19.

In its sample, this clone was seen once. The chain employs TRBV6-4 and TRBJ1-5; 7 bases are shared with TRBD1. CDR3 size: 14 residues. Germline trimming cut 7 bases from V and 0 bases from J; bases unmatched to any gene: 3. In germline, CDR1 is MRHNA, CDR2 SNTAGT. CDR3 sequence reads: CASTGTVSNQPQHF. In DNA form, the CDR3 reads TGTGCCAGCACGGGGACAGTTAGCAATCAGCCCCAGCATTTT.

V gene TRBV12-3 or TRBV12-4 combines with J gene TRBJ1-4; D unresolved. The length of the CDR3 is 13 residues. Trimming took off 6 bases at V and 8 bases at J, with 13 bases between the two ends. The CDR3 spells CASSPPGREKLFF. CDR3 coding DNA: TGTGCCAGCAGCCCCCCGGGAAGGGAAAAACTGTTTTTT.

The genes are TRBV4-1 and TRBJ1-1; 7 nucleotides line up with TRBD1. Germline CDR1 and CDR2: MGHRA and YSYEKL. This CDR3 has 15 amino acids. The V segment lost 2 bases and the J segment 2 bases; nucleotides outside the gene matches: 5. The CDR3: CASSQNTGANTEAFF. In DNA, the CDR3 is TGCGCCAGCAGCCAAAATACAGGGGCAAACACTGAAGCTTTCTTT.

About this clone: The sample contains more than one DNA sequence encoding this CDR3. V is TRBV18 and J is TRBJ2-7, with D tentatively TRBD2 (5 bases). Per germline, CDR1 KGHSH and CDR2 LQKENI. V was trimmed by 1 base and J by 7 bases, leaving 14 bases between them. The CDR3 runs 14 residues. As DNA, the CDR3 is TGTGCCAGCTCACCACTCGGTCTAGCCGGTGAGCAGTACTTC. Amino acids: CASSPLGLAGEQYF.

The chain is built from TRBV7-8 and TRBJ1-6; D uncertain. The V end was cut by 5 bases, the J end by 7 bases, with 12 bases between. The CDR3 length is 14 residues. Looked up from germline, CDR1 is SGHVS and CDR2 is FQNEAQ. Here the CDR3 DNA reads TGTGCCAGCAGCGCTTACGGGGTAAATTCACCCCTCCACTTT. The encoded protein is CASSAYGVNSPLHF. The full variable domain, its missing parts supplied by reference TRBV7-8 and TRBJ1-6, is GAGVSQSPRYKVAKRGQDVALRCDPISGHVSLFWYQQALGQGPEFLTYFQNEAQLDKSGLPSDRFFAERPEGSVSTLKIQRTQQEDSAVYLCASSAYGVNSPLHFGNGTRLTVT.

The count of this clone is one. The chain employs TRBV3-1 (or the pseudogene TRBV3-2) and TRBJ2-5; 11 bases fit TRBD2. V shed 2 bases, J shed 3 bases, and the junction held 5 bases outside the gene matches. CDR1 LGHDT and CDR2 YNNKEL come from the germline V gene (reference sequence). The CDR3 has 16 amino acids. For the CDR3, the DNA is TGTGCCAGCAGCCAACCCGGGACTAGCGGAAAAGAGACCCAGTACTTC. Translation: CASSQPGTSGKETQYF.

This chain connects TRBV6-2 or TRBV6-3 to TRBJ2-1, with 11 bases aligning to TRBD2. Germline V gives CDR1 MNHEY, CDR2 SVGEGT. Trimming at V came to 6 bases and at J to 9 bases, leaving 10 bases not matched to a gene. This CDR3 is 15 amino acids long. The CDR3 here is CASSFLAGGRSEQFF. CDR3 nucleotides: TGTGCCAGCAGCTTTTTAGCGGGGGGGCGTAGTGAGCAGTTCTTC.

V is TRBV6-6 and J is TRBJ2-5; 11 nucleotides line up with TRBD2. Germline CDR1 MNHNY, CDR2 SVGAGI (reference sequence). This CDR3 comprises 15 residues. The V and J ends lost 6 bases and 2 bases, in that order; junction bases with no gene match: 5. The CDR3 sequence: CASSSRLAGQETQYF. In DNA form, the CDR3 reads TGTGCCAGCAGCTCCCGACTAGCGGGGCAAGAGACCCAGTACTTC.

CDR3 sequence (DNA): TGTGCCAGCTCACCAGGACAAGTAAATCAGCCCCAGCATTTT. Protein sequence: CASSPGQVNQPQHF. J is TRBJ1-5 and V is TRBV18; the D gene is possibly TRBD1 (5 bases). Trimming took 2 bases from V and 4 from J, leaving 9 bases between them. This CDR3 comprises 14 residues. The germline CDR1 and CDR2 sequences are KGHSH and LQKENI.

The gene calls are TRBV27 and TRBJ1-6, with a possible D match to TRBD1 (5 bases). Germline V gene data show CDR1 as MNHEY and CDR2 as SMNVEV (reference sequence). The ends were cut back, 6 bases at V and 1 base at J, with 10 bases in the middle. This CDR3 region has 15 residues. The CDR3 loop is CASSPGGSYNSPLHF. The CDR3 nucleotides read TGTGCCAGCAGCCCCGGGGGATCCTATAATTCACCCCTCCACTTT.

This sequence joins TRBV30 and TRBJ1-5, with D perhaps matching TRBD1 (5 bases). Germline CDR1 and CDR2: GTSNPN and SVGIG (reference sequence). Trimming shortened V by 3 bases and J by 7 bases, and 13 bases separated the two germline ends. The CDR3 spans 13 residues. The CDR3 sequence: CAWSSTDSQPQHF. DNA of the CDR3: TGTGCCTGGAGCTCCACAGACAGCCAGCCCCAGCATTTT.

The CDR3 sequence: CASALLAGVREQYF. DNA for the CDR3: TGTGCCAGTGCGTTACTAGCGGGAGTGCGGGAGCAGTACTTC. V usage is TRBV19 and J usage is TRBJ2-7; 11 nucleotides agree with TRBD2. The germline V gene encodes CDR1 LNHDA and CDR2 SQIVND (reference sequence). V was clipped by 8 bases and J by 7 bases; unmatched bases: 10. The CDR3 consists of 14 residues.

The chain has TRBV19 and TRBJ2-6, with D possibly TRBD2 on 5 matching bases. The CDR3 spans 18 residues. Looked up from germline, CDR1 is LNHDA and CDR2 is SQIVND (reference sequence). Between the trimmed V and J ends, which lost 5 bases and 0 bases, there was a span of 17 bases. The CDR3 sequence: CASSQTRGTSSGANVLTF. The DNA of the CDR3 is TGTGCCAGTAGTCAGACACGGGGAACTTCCTCTGGGGCCAACGTCCTGACTTTC.

V gene TRBV19 combines with J gene TRBJ2-2; 8 bases line up with TRBD1. Germline CDR1 is LNHDA and CDR2 is SQIVND (reference sequence). V lost 3 bases, J lost 4 bases, and 4 bases stayed unmatched. The CDR3 is 15 residues long. The CDR3 nucleotides are TGTGCCAGTAGTATGAAGGACAGGGCCACCGGGGAGCTGTTTTTT. Protein: CASSMKDRATGELFF.

This clone was seen only once. The gene calls are TRBV30 and TRBJ2-7, with 7 bases lining up with TRBD1. Germline trimming cut 3 bases from V and 3 bases from J; bases unmatched to any gene: 8. CDR1 and CDR2 (germline): GTSNPN, SVGIG (reference sequence). This CDR3 has 14 residues. The DNA for the CDR3 is TGTGCCTGGAGAGAGGGACAGAAGATCTACGAGCAGTACTTC. It is translated as CAWREGQKIYEQYF. The complete variable domain, with remaining parts taken from reference TRBV30 and TRBJ2-7, reads SQTIHQWPATLVQPVGSPLSLECTVEGTSNPNLYWYRQAAGRGLQLLFYSVGIGQISSEVPQNLSASRPQDRQFILSSKKLLLSDSGFYLCAWREGQKIYEQYFGPGTRLTVT.

The chain recombines TRBV24-1 with TRBJ2-1; 7 nucleotides match TRBD2. The CDR3 loop spans 16 amino acids. Germline values: CDR1 KGHDR, CDR2 SFDVKD. The V and J ends lost 4 bases and 6 bases, in that order; junction bases with no gene match: 11. This CDR3 is CATSEVGFGGGNEQFF. The CDR3 DNA sequence: TGTGCCACCAGTGAGGTAGGGTTTGGGGGGGGCAATGAGCAGTTCTTC.

Note on this clone: Other DNA sequences in the sample encode the same CDR3. This sequence joins TRBV5-4 and TRBJ1-2; D unresolved. Germline loops: CDR1 SGHNT, CDR2 YYREEE (reference sequence). Trimming pared 1 base from V and 4 bases from J, leaving 8 bases between. The CDR3 is 13 amino acids. In nucleotides, the CDR3 is TGTGCCAGCAGCTTGACGGGTTCCTATGGCTACACCTTC. This sequence encodes CASSLTGSYGYTF.

The chain uses TRBV30 and TRBJ2-1; a possible D gene is TRBD2 (6 bases). This CDR3 comprises 12 residues. Between the trimmed V and J ends, which lost 5 bases and 8 bases, there was a span of 13 bases. Germline CDR1 GTSNPN, CDR2 SVGIG (reference sequence). This CDR3 is CAWLGGRYEQFF. Here the CDR3 DNA reads TGTGCCTGGCTTGGGGGGAGGTATGAGCAGTTCTTC.